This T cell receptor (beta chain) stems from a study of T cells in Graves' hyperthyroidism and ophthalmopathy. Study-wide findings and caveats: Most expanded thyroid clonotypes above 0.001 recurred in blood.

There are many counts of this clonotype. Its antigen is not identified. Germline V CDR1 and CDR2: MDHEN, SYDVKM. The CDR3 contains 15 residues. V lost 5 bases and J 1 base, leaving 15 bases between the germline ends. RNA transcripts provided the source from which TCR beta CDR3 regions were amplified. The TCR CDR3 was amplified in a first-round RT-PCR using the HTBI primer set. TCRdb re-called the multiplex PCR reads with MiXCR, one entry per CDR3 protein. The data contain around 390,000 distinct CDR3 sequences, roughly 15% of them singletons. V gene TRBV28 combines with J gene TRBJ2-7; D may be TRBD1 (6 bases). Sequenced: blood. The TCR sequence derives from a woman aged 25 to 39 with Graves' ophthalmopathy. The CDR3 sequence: CASSLSGTSSYEQYF. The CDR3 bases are TGTGCCAGCAGTCTCTCCGGGACATCGTCCTACGAGCAGTACTTC.